This T cell receptor beta chain was recovered during a study of T cells in Graves' hyperthyroidism and ophthalmopathy. Amplification targeted TCR beta CDR3 regions from RNA transcripts. Primed by the HTBI set, a first-round RT-PCR was run on the TCR CDR3. MiXCR was run by TCRdb on the multiplex PCR reads, yielding one entry per CDR3 protein. The data hold roughly 170,000 distinct CDR3 sequences, with just under 9.5% observed a single time. The CDR3 spans 14 residues. V was clipped by 1 base and J by 4 bases; unmatched bases: 2. This TCR was recovered from a woman aged 18-29 years with Graves' hyperthyroidism that later progressed to Graves' ophthalmopathy. Material: blood. The rearrangement uses TRBV12-3 or TRBV12-4 and TRBJ1-2, with 8 bases lining up with TRBD1. CDR3 sequence (DNA): TGTGCCAGCAGTTTAGGGGGGACAGGCTATGGCTACACCTTC. As protein: CASSLGGTGYGYTF.